This T cell receptor (beta chain) was retrieved from a study of a mutant IDH1 vaccine in newly diagnosed glioma. Documented time point: week 35, safety follow-up. What each vaccine dose contained was 300 ug of mutant IDH1 20-mer peptide, accompanied by topical imiquimod. This CDR3 is 14 amino acids long. Trimming took 4 bases from V and 3 from J; bases not matched to a gene: 3. Per the germline V gene, CDR1 is MDHEN and CDR2 is SYDVKM. Produced via immunoSEQ multiplex PCR; TCRdb's table is partial and in-frame only. The sample consists of around 32,000 clones, approximately 78% of them appearing once. About this clone itself: Its antigen is unidentified.

This material consisted of PBMCs, taken from a glioma patient whose treatment included an IDH1 peptide vaccine. The chain couples TRBV28 to TRBJ1-5; 7 bases are a match to TRBD1. The clonotype originates from a woman aged 18-30 years with glioma. CDR3 residues: CASSWGTDNQPQHF. The CDR3 coding sequence is TGTGCCAGCAGTTGGGGGACAGACAATCAGCCCCAGCATTTT.